The clone carrying this TCR beta chain came up a few times. Its specificity is unknown. This record belongs to a study of post-analysis software for immune sequencing data. Findings and caveats of the study: In patients, roughly five TRBV segments were more frequent than in controls, with TRBV5-6, TRBV5-1 and TRBV20-1 among them.

The V gene lost 0 bases and the J gene lost 4 bases, with 9 bases spanning the gap. Germline V CDR1 and CDR2: GTSNPN, SVGIG (reference sequence). This CDR3 is built from 13 residues. Every TCR beta cDNA library bore unique molecular identifiers. From the PCR reads, TCRdb called clonotypes with MiXCR, one entry per CDR3 protein. The sample holds about 500,000 distinct CDR3 sequences, roughly 45% seen once. Source material: blood. The chain has TRBV30 and TRBJ1-1, with unresolved D. This clonotype originated in a girl aged 10 to 17 with multiple sclerosis. CDR3 DNA: TGTGCCTGGAGTGTACGACGGGGCACTGAAGCTTTCTTT. Protein: CAWSVRRGTEAFF.